These T cell receptor beta chains were read from a single sample in a study of identical twins. MiXCR was run by TCRdb on the 5' RACE reads, yielding one entry per CDR3 protein. The table has a few hundred thousand distinct CDR3 sequences, around an eighth seen once. These data are also associated with another study on yellow fever vaccine responses in identical twins.

Sequenced material: CD8+ T cells sorted from blood. The receptors were gathered from a woman under 30 in good health. Each CDR3 is given with its conserved first and last residue. D genes are given only for firm matches. Rows may omit the clone size; those that give it use once, few, many or a size class.

d_gene: -
j_gene: TRBJ1-6
v_gene: TRBV25-1
abundance: few
CDR3nt: TGTGCCAGCAAAAGAGACAGCCCCTATAATTCACCCCTCCACTTT
CDR3aa: CASKRDSPYNSPLHF

d_gene: TRBD1
j_gene: TRBJ2-2
v_gene: TRBV5-1
abundance: -
CDR3nt: TGCGCCAGCAGCTTGGTAGGACAGGGGATGGCCGGGGAGCTGTTTTTT
CDR3aa: CASSLVGQGMAGELFF

d_gene: TRBD2
j_gene: TRBJ2-1
v_gene: TRBV27
abundance: few
CDR3nt: TGTGCCAGCAGTTTCCTGACTAGCGGGAGTTACAATGAGCAGTTCTTC
CDR3aa: CASSFLTSGSYNEQFF

d_gene: TRBD2
j_gene: TRBJ2-5
v_gene: TRBV24-1
abundance: few
CDR3nt: TGTGCCACCAGCCGGGGGGGAGTAGAGACCCAGTACTTC
CDR3aa: CATSRGGVETQYF

d_gene: TRBD2
j_gene: TRBJ2-5
v_gene: TRBV20-1
abundance: few
CDR3nt: TGCAGTGCTAGAGATAGCCTAGCGGGAGGGAGCTACCATCTACAAGAGACCCAGTACTTC
CDR3aa: CSARDSLAGGSYHLQETQYF

d_gene: -
j_gene: TRBJ1-4
v_gene: TRBV20-1
abundance: few
CDR3nt: TGCAGTGCTCACTCATCTTTTACAGGCTTCCGCGGAAAACTGTTTTTT
CDR3aa: CSAHSSFTGFRGKLFF

d_gene: TRBD2
j_gene: TRBJ2-7
v_gene: TRBV12-5
abundance: few
CDR3nt: TGTGCTAGTGGTTTGTCCGGGAGGGACTCCTACGAGCAGTACTTC
CDR3aa: CASGLSGRDSYEQYF

d_gene: TRBD1
j_gene: TRBJ1-2
v_gene: TRBV3-1
abundance: few
CDR3nt: TGTGCCAGCAGCCAAGTGGGACAGGGATCGGCCGAACTTAACTATGGCTACACCTTC
CDR3aa: CASSQVGQGSAELNYGYTF

d_gene: -
j_gene: TRBJ2-2
v_gene: TRBV27
abundance: few
CDR3nt: TGTGCCAGCAGTTTTGGCTTAAACACCGGGGAGCTGTTTTTT
CDR3aa: CASSFGLNTGELFF

d_gene: TRBD1
j_gene: TRBJ2-7
v_gene: TRBV6-1
abundance: -
CDR3nt: TGTGCCAGCGGGGACAGGGGTGACGAGCAGTACTTC
CDR3aa: CASGDRGDEQYF

d_gene: TRBD2
j_gene: TRBJ2-3
v_gene: TRBV24-1
abundance: -
CDR3nt: TGTGCCACTGCTGCGGGTACTAGCGATTCAGATACGCAGTATTTT
CDR3aa: CATAAGTSDSDTQYF

d_gene: -
j_gene: TRBJ2-5
v_gene: TRBV4-2
abundance: -
CDR3nt: TGTGCCAGCAGCCAAGATTGGGCTAGGGGTGAGACCCAGTACTTC
CDR3aa: CASSQDWARGETQYF

d_gene: TRBD2
j_gene: TRBJ2-5
v_gene: TRBV20-1
abundance: few
CDR3nt: TGCAGTGCTAGAGGGCTAGCGGGGGGGCCTGGGGAGACCCAGTACTTC
CDR3aa: CSARGLAGGPGETQYF

d_gene: -
j_gene: TRBJ1-2
v_gene: TRBV6-1
abundance: -
CDR3nt: TGTGCCAGCAGCCTAGGGGATTACACCTTC
CDR3aa: CASSLGDYTF

d_gene: -
j_gene: TRBJ2-3
v_gene: TRBV2
abundance: few
CDR3nt: TGTGCCAGCAGTGAAGAAATAGCGTCAGATACGCAGTATTTT
CDR3aa: CASSEEIASDTQYF

d_gene: TRBD2
j_gene: TRBJ2-7
v_gene: TRBV28
abundance: -
CDR3nt: TGTGCCAGCAGCCCGACAATAGACAGGGGTGGGCGACTAGCGGGAGCCTACGAGCAGTACTTC
CDR3aa: CASSPTIDRGGRLAGAYEQYF

d_gene: -
j_gene: TRBJ2-7
v_gene: TRBV5-6
abundance: few
CDR3nt: TGTGCCAGCAGCTTTTCCGCAAGGTCCTCCTACGAGCAGTACTTC
CDR3aa: CASSFSARSSYEQYF

d_gene: -
j_gene: TRBJ2-5
v_gene: TRBV7-9
abundance: many
CDR3nt: TGTGCCAGCAGCCAGGCTCTCCAAGAGACCCAGTACTTC
CDR3aa: CASSQALQETQYF

d_gene: -
j_gene: TRBJ2-2
v_gene: TRBV20-1
abundance: -
CDR3nt: TGCAGTGCTAGAGAGACCCCTATGAACACCGGGGAGCTGTTTTTT
CDR3aa: CSARETPMNTGELFF

d_gene: -
j_gene: TRBJ2-5
v_gene: TRBV13
abundance: -
CDR3nt: TGTGCCAGCAGCCTACTGAAAGAGACCCAGTACTTC
CDR3aa: CASSLLKETQYF

d_gene: -
j_gene: TRBJ2-7
v_gene: TRBV12-3/TRBV12-4
abundance: -
CDR3nt: TGTGCCAGCAGTCAATCCCAGGGTCCCTACGAGCAGTACTTC
CDR3aa: CASSQSQGPYEQYF

d_gene: -
j_gene: TRBJ1-5
v_gene: TRBV4-1
abundance: -
CDR3nt: TGCGCCAGCAGCCAGACTACAGGGAATCAGCCCCAGCATTTT
CDR3aa: CASSQTTGNQPQHF

d_gene: -
j_gene: TRBJ2-4
v_gene: TRBV15
abundance: -
CDR3nt: TGTGCCACCAGCCACCGGACAGTAAGCCAAGGAAACATTCAGTACTTC
CDR3aa: CATSHRTVSQGNIQYF

d_gene: TRBD1
j_gene: TRBJ2-3
v_gene: TRBV15
abundance: -
CDR3nt: TGTGCCACCAGCAGGGACAGGGGATCACAAGAGCAGTATTTT
CDR3aa: CATSRDRGSQEQYF

d_gene: TRBD2
j_gene: TRBJ2-1
v_gene: TRBV20-1
abundance: -
CDR3nt: TGCAGTGCCCGAACGACTAGCGGAGAGCAGTTCTTC
CDR3aa: CSARTTSGEQFF

d_gene: TRBD2
j_gene: TRBJ2-1
v_gene: TRBV27
abundance: -
CDR3nt: TGTGCCAGCAGTAAACCGGGACTAGCGGGAGGGCCCAGGGTGGATGAGCAGTTCTTC
CDR3aa: CASSKPGLAGGPRVDEQFF

d_gene: -
j_gene: TRBJ2-2
v_gene: TRBV20-1
abundance: few
CDR3nt: TGCAGTGCTAGAAGGATCGGCACCGGGGAGCTGTTTTTT
CDR3aa: CSARRIGTGELFF

d_gene: -
j_gene: TRBJ2-3
v_gene: TRBV14
abundance: few
CDR3nt: TGTGCCAGCAGCCAAGATATCGGGGGCTTAAGCACAGATACGCAGTATTTT
CDR3aa: CASSQDIGGLSTDTQYF

d_gene: TRBD1
j_gene: TRBJ2-2
v_gene: TRBV25-1
abundance: many
CDR3nt: TGTGCCAGCTCGAACCCGGGACAGGACAACACCGGGGAGCTGTTTTTT
CDR3aa: CASSNPGQDNTGELFF

d_gene: TRBD1
j_gene: TRBJ2-2
v_gene: TRBV5-1
abundance: -
CDR3nt: TGCGCCAGCAGCTCGCCACTGGACAGGGCTAACACCGGGGAGCTGTTTTTT
CDR3aa: CASSSPLDRANTGELFF

d_gene: -
j_gene: TRBJ2-3
v_gene: TRBV3-1
abundance: few
CDR3nt: TGTGCCAGCAGCCAAGAACAGGGCACAGATACGCAGTATTTT
CDR3aa: CASSQEQGTDTQYF

d_gene: -
j_gene: TRBJ2-2
v_gene: TRBV3-1
abundance: -
CDR3nt: TGTGCCAGCAGCCAAGACGGGGGGCTCTATACCGGGGAGCTGTTTTTT
CDR3aa: CASSQDGGLYTGELFF

d_gene: -
j_gene: TRBJ1-5
v_gene: TRBV2
abundance: -
CDR3nt: TGTGCCAGCAGTGGACCCGCTAGCAATCAGCCCCAGCATTTT
CDR3aa: CASSGPASNQPQHF

d_gene: -
j_gene: TRBJ2-4
v_gene: TRBV11-1
abundance: few
CDR3nt: TGTGCCAGCAGCTTAATGGCTTTCAGGGAGTCCCAAGGGAGAAACATTCAGTACTTC
CDR3aa: CASSLMAFRESQGRNIQYF

d_gene: -
j_gene: TRBJ2-1
v_gene: TRBV15
abundance: many
CDR3nt: TGTGCCACCAGCAGAGAAGGATGCTCCTACAATGAGCAGTTCTTC
CDR3aa: CATSREGCSYNEQFF

d_gene: -
j_gene: TRBJ2-7
v_gene: TRBV27
abundance: -
CDR3nt: TGTGCCAGCAGCCCCAACGGACTGACTCCTCGGTTGGAGCAGTACTTC
CDR3aa: CASSPNGLTPRLEQYF

d_gene: -
j_gene: TRBJ2-3
v_gene: TRBV7-8
abundance: -
CDR3nt: TGTGCCAGCAGCTTAGGCGGCGAAGATACGCAGTATTTT
CDR3aa: CASSLGGEDTQYF

d_gene: -
j_gene: TRBJ1-2
v_gene: TRBV27
abundance: -
CDR3nt: TGTGCCAGCAGTTTATCAAGGGATTCTAACTATGGCTACACCTTC
CDR3aa: CASSLSRDSNYGYTF

d_gene: -
j_gene: TRBJ2-1
v_gene: TRBV12-3/TRBV12-4
abundance: many
CDR3nt: TGTGCCAGCAGTTTAGCGCTTGTCCAATCGGGTGGGCAGTTCTTC
CDR3aa: CASSLALVQSGGQFF

d_gene: TRBD1
j_gene: TRBJ2-7
v_gene: TRBV7-9
abundance: -
CDR3nt: TGTGCCAGCAGCGCCCCTTCGGGACAGGGGACCTACGAGCAGTACTTC
CDR3aa: CASSAPSGQGTYEQYF

d_gene: -
j_gene: TRBJ2-1
v_gene: TRBV20-1
abundance: -
CDR3nt: TGCAGTGCTAGAGACTACCTGAGGACACAATTGGATGAGCAGTTCTTC
CDR3aa: CSARDYLRTQLDEQFF

d_gene: TRBD1
j_gene: TRBJ2-2
v_gene: TRBV25-1
abundance: few
CDR3nt: TGTGCCAGCAGTGACCGCTCAGGGGGCCTCACCGGGGAGCTGTTTTTT
CDR3aa: CASSDRSGGLTGELFF

d_gene: TRBD1
j_gene: TRBJ1-1
v_gene: TRBV20-1
abundance: few
CDR3nt: TGCAGTGCTAGATCCGGGACAGGGGCTTTCTTT
CDR3aa: CSARSGTGAFF

d_gene: -
j_gene: TRBJ1-6
v_gene: TRBV2
abundance: -
CDR3nt: TGTGCCAGCACTACCGGGAAATATAATTCACCCCTCCACTTT
CDR3aa: CASTTGKYNSPLHF

d_gene: TRBD1
j_gene: TRBJ2-5
v_gene: TRBV24-1
abundance: -
CDR3nt: TGTGCCACCCCCCAACCGGGACAGGGCGTTGTGATGCACCAAGAGACCCAGTACTTC
CDR3aa: CATPQPGQGVVMHQETQYF

d_gene: -
j_gene: TRBJ1-2
v_gene: TRBV3-1
abundance: many
CDR3nt: TGTGCCAGCAGCCAAGATAGGCCACTTCCTGGCTACACCTTC
CDR3aa: CASSQDRPLPGYTF

d_gene: TRBD1
j_gene: TRBJ1-1
v_gene: TRBV12-3/TRBV12-4
abundance: few
CDR3nt: TGTGCCAGCAGTTTTGAGACAGGGGTTACTGAAGCTTTCTTT
CDR3aa: CASSFETGVTEAFF

d_gene: -
j_gene: TRBJ2-1
v_gene: TRBV20-1
abundance: few
CDR3nt: TGCAGTGCTAAGGAGGGGTACTACAATGAGCAGTTCTTC
CDR3aa: CSAKEGYYNEQFF

d_gene: -
j_gene: TRBJ1-4
v_gene: TRBV11-1
abundance: few
CDR3nt: TGTGCCAGCAGCTTGTTAAATCTATCTGCAACTAATGAAAAACTGTTTTTT
CDR3aa: CASSLLNLSATNEKLFF

d_gene: TRBD1
j_gene: TRBJ2-7
v_gene: TRBV6-1
abundance: -
CDR3nt: TGTGCCAGCAGCCAAAGGGACAGGGGTTCCTACGAGCAGTACTTC
CDR3aa: CASSQRDRGSYEQYF

d_gene: -
j_gene: TRBJ1-1
v_gene: TRBV6-5
abundance: -
CDR3nt: TGTGCCAGCAGTTACTCGATATCAGTGAACACTGAAGCTTTCTTT
CDR3aa: CASSYSISVNTEAFF

d_gene: -
j_gene: TRBJ1-1
v_gene: TRBV7-8
abundance: few
CDR3nt: TGTGCCAGCAGCTTAGGGCGGACACCTATGAACACTGAAGCTTTCTTT
CDR3aa: CASSLGRTPMNTEAFF

d_gene: -
j_gene: TRBJ2-5
v_gene: TRBV6-5
abundance: -
CDR3nt: TGTGCCAGCAGTTACTCTAGGGCGGTTCGTGAGACCCAGTACTTC
CDR3aa: CASSYSRAVRETQYF

d_gene: -
j_gene: TRBJ2-5
v_gene: TRBV28
abundance: -
CDR3nt: TGTGCCAGCAGTAACTCCGACTGGGGCGAAGAGACCCAGTACTTC
CDR3aa: CASSNSDWGEETQYF

d_gene: -
j_gene: TRBJ1-1
v_gene: TRBV4-2
abundance: few
CDR3nt: TGTGCCAGCAGCCAAGGGTCTCGGGGACGGACTGAAGCTTTCTTT
CDR3aa: CASSQGSRGRTEAFF

d_gene: TRBD2
j_gene: TRBJ2-5
v_gene: TRBV29-1
abundance: many
CDR3nt: TGCAGCGTTGTAGCGGGGGCTACGTGGGAGACCCAGTACTTC
CDR3aa: CSVVAGATWETQYF